The entry below describes one T cell receptor (beta chain). What it recognizes is unknown. The record originates from a study of cytomegalovirus exposure and HLA in healthy donors. The wider study: Across 300 to 400 genotyped donors, 81% landed in the Caucasian-associated ancestry cluster.

Germline CDR1 is KGHSH and CDR2 is LQKENI. Trimming cost V 5 bases and J 3 bases, with 8 bases left between them. This CDR3 has 12 residues. Primers included in the PCR were 60 Vbeta and 13 Jbeta primers. Profiled with immunoSEQ multiplex PCR; TCRdb holds only in-frame clones, not every one. Of some 150,000 clones listed, more than 75% are singletons. General study points: Presence/absence analyses rested on an assumption that sequencing depth was roughly uniform across donors.

Sequenced material: PBMCs. This receptor was identified in a man between 18 and 29 years old in good health and CMV-seropositive. This chain uses TRBV18 with TRBJ2-7, with D tentatively TRBD1 (5 bases). CDR3 sequence: CASSSTVYEQYF. The CDR3, as DNA: TGTGCCAGCTCATCGACAGTCTACGAGCAGTACTTC.